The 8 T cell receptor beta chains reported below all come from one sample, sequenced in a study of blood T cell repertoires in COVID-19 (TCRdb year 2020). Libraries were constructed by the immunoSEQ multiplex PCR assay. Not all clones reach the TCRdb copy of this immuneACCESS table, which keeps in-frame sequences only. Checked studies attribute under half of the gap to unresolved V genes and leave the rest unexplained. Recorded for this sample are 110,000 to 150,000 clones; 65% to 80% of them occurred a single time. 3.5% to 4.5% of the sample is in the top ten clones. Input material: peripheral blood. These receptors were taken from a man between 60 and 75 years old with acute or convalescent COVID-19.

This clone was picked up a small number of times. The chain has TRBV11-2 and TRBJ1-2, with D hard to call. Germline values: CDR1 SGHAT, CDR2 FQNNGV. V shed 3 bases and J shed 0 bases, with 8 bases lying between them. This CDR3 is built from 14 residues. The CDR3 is CASSFSVTNYGYTF. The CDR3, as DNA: TGTGCCAGCAGCTTCAGCGTAACTAACTATGGCTACACCTTC.

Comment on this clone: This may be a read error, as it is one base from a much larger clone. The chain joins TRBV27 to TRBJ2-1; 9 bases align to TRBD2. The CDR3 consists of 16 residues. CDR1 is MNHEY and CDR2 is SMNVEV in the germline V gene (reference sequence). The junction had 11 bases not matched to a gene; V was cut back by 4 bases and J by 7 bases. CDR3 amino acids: CASSSTGGRVRNEQFF. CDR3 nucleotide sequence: TGTGCCAGCAGTTCAACTGGCGGGAGGGTGAGGAATGAGCAGTTCTTC.

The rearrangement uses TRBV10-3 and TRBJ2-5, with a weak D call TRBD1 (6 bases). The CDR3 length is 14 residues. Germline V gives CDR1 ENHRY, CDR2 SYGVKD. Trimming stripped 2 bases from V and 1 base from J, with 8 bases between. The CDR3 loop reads CAISEGQSQETQYF. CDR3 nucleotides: TGTGCCATCAGTGAGGGACAGAGCCAAGAGACCCAGTACTTC.

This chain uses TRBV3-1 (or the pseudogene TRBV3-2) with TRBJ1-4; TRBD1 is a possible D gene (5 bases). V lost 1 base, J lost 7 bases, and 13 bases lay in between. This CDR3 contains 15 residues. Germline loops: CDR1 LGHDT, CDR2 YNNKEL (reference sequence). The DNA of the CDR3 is TGTGCCAGCAGCCAAGTCCCCGGCGGGGGTGAAAAACTGTTTTTT. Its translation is CASSQVPGGGEKLFF.

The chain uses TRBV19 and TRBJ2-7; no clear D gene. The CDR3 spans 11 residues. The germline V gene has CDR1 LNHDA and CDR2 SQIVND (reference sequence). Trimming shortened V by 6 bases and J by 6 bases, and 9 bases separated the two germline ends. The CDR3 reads CASRSETEQYF. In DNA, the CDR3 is TGTGCCAGTAGAAGCGAGACCGAGCAGTACTTC.

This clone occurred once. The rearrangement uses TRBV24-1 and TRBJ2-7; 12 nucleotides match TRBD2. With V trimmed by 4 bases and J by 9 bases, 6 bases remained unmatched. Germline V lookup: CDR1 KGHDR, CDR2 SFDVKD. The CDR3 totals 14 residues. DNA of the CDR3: TGTGCCACCAGTGAAAGGACTAGCGGGACGGTGCAGTACTTC. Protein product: CATSERTSGTVQYF.

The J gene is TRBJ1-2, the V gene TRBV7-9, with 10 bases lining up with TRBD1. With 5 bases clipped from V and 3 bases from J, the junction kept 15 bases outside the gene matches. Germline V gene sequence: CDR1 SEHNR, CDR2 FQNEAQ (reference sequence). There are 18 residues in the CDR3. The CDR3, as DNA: TGTGCCAGCAGCCCCGGGACAGGGGTGTCCCTAGGGGACTATGGCTACACCTTC. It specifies CASSPGTGVSLGDYGYTF. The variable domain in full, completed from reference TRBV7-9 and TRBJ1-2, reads DTGVSQNPRHKITKRGQNVTFRCDPISEHNRLYWYRQTLGQGPEFLTYFQNEAQLEKSRLLSDRFSAERPKGSFSTLEIQRTEQGDSAMYLCASSPGTGVSLGDYGYTFGSGTRLTVV.

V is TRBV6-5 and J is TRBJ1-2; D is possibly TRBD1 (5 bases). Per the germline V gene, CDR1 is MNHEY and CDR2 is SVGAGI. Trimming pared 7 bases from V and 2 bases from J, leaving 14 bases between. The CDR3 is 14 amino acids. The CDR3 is CASTSRSGNYGYTF. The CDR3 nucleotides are TGTGCCAGCACCTCGAGGTCAGGGAACTATGGCTACACCTTC.